The 21 T cell receptor beta chains reported below all come from one sample, sequenced in a study of cytomegalovirus exposure and HLA in healthy donors. Here immunoSEQ multiplex PCR was the method, and the copy in TCRdb shows in-frame clones only, minus some. Of 60,000 or so clones listed, just over 90% were seen once; the top ten hold roughly 1.3%. The specimen sequenced was PBMCs. These receptors originate from a woman younger than 30 in good health and CMV-seronegative.

The rearrangement uses TRBV18 and TRBJ1-5, with D uncertain. The CDR3 is 13 residues long. The germline CDR1 and CDR2 sequences are KGHSH and LQKENI. V lost 2 bases to trimming and J lost 5 bases, with 7 bases between them. The CDR3 spells CASSPDTDQPQHF. The CDR3 bases are TGTGCCAGCTCACCAGACACAGATCAGCCCCAGCATTTT. Drawing the rest from reference TRBV18 and TRBJ1-5, the complete variable domain is NAGVMQNPRHLVRRRGQEARLRCSPMKGHSHVYWYRQLPEEGLKFMVYLQKENIIDESGMPKERFSAEFPKEGPSILRIQQVVRGDSAAYFCASSPDTDQPQHFGDGTRLSIL.

This clone was recorded once. This chain connects TRBV14 to TRBJ2-1; 9 bases align to TRBD1. Germline V gene lookup returns CDR1 SGHDN and CDR2 FVKESK. J lost 7 bases, V lost 3 bases, and 16 bases had no gene match. This CDR3 is 18 amino acids long. CDR3 sequence (DNA): TGTGCCAGCAGCCAGGTCCCGGGACAGGGAGAGCAATCAAATGAGCAGTTCTTC. Residues: CASSQVPGQGEQSNEQFF.

The chain links TRBV30 to TRBJ2-5; 12 nucleotides match TRBD2. The CDR3 has 15 amino acids. V trimming: 4 bases; J trimming: 2 bases; junction bases outside the gene matches: 5. Germline loops: CDR1 GTSNPN, CDR2 SVGIG (reference sequence). CDR3 bases: TGTGCCTGGACATTCGGACTAGCGGGGCAAGAGACCCAGTACTTC. Encoded protein: CAWTFGLAGQETQYF.

This clone has only a few counts. The chain carries TRBV6-1 and TRBJ2-7, with 7 bases fitting TRBD1. V shed 7 bases and J 2 bases; nucleotides not matched to a gene: 11. The germline gives CDR1 MNHNS, CDR2 SASEGT. There are 15 residues in the CDR3. In DNA, the CDR3 is TGTGCCAGCAACGCTCCTCACAGGGGCACCTACGAGCAGTACTTC. It yields the protein CASNAPHRGTYEQYF.

The chain is built from TRBV21-1 and TRBJ2-2; TRBD2 was called by the table and not checked on the DNA. TRBV21-1 is shown as a pseudogene. The CDR3 loop spans 18 amino acids. CDR3 residues: CASSNPGTSGNGWGELFF. As DNA, the CDR3 is TGTGCCAGCAGCAACCCAGGGACTAGCGGGAATGGATGGGGGGAGCTGTTTTTT.

The chain joins TRBV28 to TRBJ1-1; TRBD1 agrees at 7 bases. Germline loops: CDR1 MDHEN, CDR2 SYDVKM. This CDR3 is built from 14 residues. V was clipped by 7 bases and J by 2 bases; unmatched bases: 7. The CDR3 DNA sequence: TGTGCCAGCACTACACAGGGGTTAAACACTGAAGCTTTCTTT. This codes for CASTTQGLNTEAFF.

The chain employs TRBV27 and TRBJ2-3, with a weak D call TRBD2 (5 bases). The V end was cut by 6 bases, the J end by 1 base, with 14 bases between. CDR3 size: 15 residues. The germline gives CDR1 MNHEY, CDR2 SMNVEV (reference sequence). The CDR3 loop reads CASSTSSFGTDTQYF. The CDR3 DNA reads as TGTGCCAGCAGCACTTCTAGCTTCGGCACAGATACGCAGTATTTT.

The chain links TRBV28 to TRBJ1-1, with D hard to call. The CDR3 totals 13 residues. Deletions cut 8 bases from V and 1 base from J, with 11 bases between. Germline values: CDR1 MDHEN, CDR2 SYDVKM. The CDR3 reads CASAPNRNTEAFF. Written as DNA, the CDR3 is TGTGCCAGCGCACCGAATAGGAACACTGAAGCTTTCTTT. Variable domain in full (rest from reference TRBV28 and TRBJ1-1): DVKVTQSSRYLVKRTGEKVFLECVQDMDHENMFWYRQDPGLGLRLIYFSYDVKMKEKGDIPEGYSVSREKKERFSLILESASTNQTSMYLCASAPNRNTEAFFGQGTRLTVV.

This chain links TRBV11-2 with TRBJ2-1; 8 nucleotides match TRBD2. V lost 1 base and J lost 6; bases outside the gene matches: 5. The CDR3 runs 15 residues. Germline-derived CDR1 and CDR2 are SGHAT and FQNNGV. Here the CDR3 reads CASSLGGLVTNEQFF. The CDR3 DNA reads TGTGCCAGCAGCTTAGGGGGACTAGTAACCAATGAGCAGTTCTTC.

A few counts support this clone. V is TRBV6-5 and J is TRBJ1-2; D call uncertain. Germline values: CDR1 MNHEY, CDR2 SVGAGI. Trimming left V 2 bases short and J 2 bases short, with 6 bases between. This CDR3 has 13 residues. The CDR3 reads CASSYGRNYGYTF. For the CDR3, the DNA is TGTGCCAGCAGTTACGGCAGGAACTATGGCTACACCTTC.

The gene calls are TRBV11-2 and TRBJ2-1, with 10 nucleotides matching TRBD2. The CDR3 has 15 residues. Trimming at V came to 6 bases and at J to 8 bases, leaving 10 bases not matched to a gene. The germline CDR1 and CDR2 sequences are SGHAT and FQNNGV. Here the CDR3 reads CASRLPGLASYEQFF. CDR3 nucleotides: TGTGCCAGCAGGTTACCGGGACTAGCGTCATATGAGCAGTTCTTC.

V and J are TRBV5-1 and TRBJ2-5; 10 nucleotides agree with TRBD2. The ends lost 5 bases at V and 4 bases at J; junction bases unmatched: 2. CDR1 SGHRS and CDR2 YFSETQ come from the germline V gene. The CDR3 covers 13 residues. As DNA, the CDR3 is TGCGCCAGCAGTTGGACTAGCGGAGAGACCCAGTACTTC. Residues: CASSWTSGETQYF.

This rearrangement joins TRBV2 to TRBJ2-2; 10 bases are shared with TRBD2. Trimming cost V 6 bases and J 8 bases; bases outside gene matches: 9. This CDR3 has 15 residues. The germline V gene has CDR1 SNHLY and CDR2 FYNNEI. CDR3: CASRLAGSYGGELFF. In DNA form, the CDR3 reads TGTGCCAGCAGACTAGCGGGGTCCTATGGGGGGGAGCTGTTTTTT.

V is TRBV5-4 and J is TRBJ2-1; 13 nucleotides line up with TRBD2. Germline V gene sequence: CDR1 SGHNT, CDR2 YYREEE (reference sequence). The V segment lost 0 bases and the J segment 7 bases; nucleotides outside the gene matches: 13. The CDR3 covers 19 residues. This chain's CDR3 is CASSLVPQTSGRANNEQFF. The CDR3 bases are TGTGCCAGCAGCTTGGTCCCTCAAACTAGCGGGAGGGCCAATAATGAGCAGTTCTTC.

The gene calls are TRBV30 and TRBJ2-6, with TRBD1 identical over 7 bases. Germline V gives CDR1 GTSNPN, CDR2 SVGIG (reference sequence). V lost 0 bases and J lost 11; bases outside the gene matches: 7. This CDR3 has 14 amino acids. In DNA form, the CDR3 reads TGTGCCTGGAGTGTACAAGACAGGGTTGACGTCCTGACTTTC. Residues: CAWSVQDRVDVLTF.

The table lists this clone with a count of one. The rearrangement links TRBV6-5 to TRBJ1-1; D might be TRBD1 (5 bases). Germline lookup yields CDR1 MNHEY and CDR2 SVGAGI. Trimming took 5 bases from V and 1 from J, leaving 11 bases between them. The CDR3 is made up of 14 amino acids. The CDR3 is CASSITTANTEAFF. CDR3 nucleotides: TGTGCCAGCAGTATTACGACAGCGAACACTGAAGCTTTCTTT.

This clone was counted a single time. The chain employs TRBV5-1 and TRBJ2-2, with 10 bases identical to TRBD2. CDR1 is SGHRS and CDR2 is YFSETQ in the germline V gene. This CDR3 is 15 amino acids long. Trimming took 0 bases from V and 5 from J; bases not matched to a gene: 1. The CDR3 DNA reads TGCGCCAGCAGCTTGGGGACTAGCGGTACCGGGGAGCTGTTTTTT. Encoded protein: CASSLGTSGTGELFF.

The gene calls are TRBV28 and TRBJ1-1; TRBD1 matches 7 bases. Germline CDR1 reads MDHEN; CDR2 reads SYDVKM. The V gene end was trimmed by 5 bases and the J gene end by 1 base; junction bases not matched to a gene: 19. CDR3 length equals 19 residues. The CDR3: CASSRPGAYRGRENTEAFF. The CDR3, as DNA: TGTGCCAGCAGTCGCCCTGGGGCATACAGGGGAAGGGAGAACACTGAAGCTTTCTTT.

The chain couples TRBV7-9 to TRBJ1-4, with 8 nucleotides matching TRBD1. V dropped 2 bases and J dropped 8; count of bases not matched to a gene: 16. CDR1 is SEHNR, CDR2 FQNEAQ, per germline (reference sequence). The CDR3 sequence is 18 residues long. The CDR3 bases are TGTGCCAGCAGCTTAATTGCACAGGGGGGGGTCCTAATGGAAAAACTGTTTTTT. Its translation: CASSLIAQGGVLMEKLFF.

The chain is built from TRBV27 and TRBJ1-1; D may be TRBD1 (5 bases). CDR1 is MNHEY and CDR2 is SMNVEV in the germline V gene (reference sequence). There are 13 residues in the CDR3. The ends were cut back, 7 bases at V and 0 bases at J, with 9 bases in the middle. CDR3 bases: TGTGCCAGCACCGACAGAATGAACACTGAAGCTTTCTTT. As protein: CASTDRMNTEAFF.

This clone came up a few times. The chain joins TRBV2 to TRBJ2-7; tentatively, D is TRBD2 (7 bases). In germline, CDR1 is SNHLY, CDR2 FYNNEI. Trimming removed 6 bases from V and 2 bases from J, with 14 bases in between. The CDR3 has 14 residues. CDR3 DNA: TGTGCCAGCAGGTCAAGGGGGGGAACCTACGAGCAGTACTTC. Translation gives CASRSRGGTYEQYF.